What follows are 25 T cell receptor beta chains derived from one specimen sequenced in a study of beta chain features in type 1 diabetes. Since all of the isolated RNA was reverse transcribed, expressed TCRB transcripts were what got sequenced. Data came from immunoSEQ multiplex PCR; TCRdb stores just in-frame clones and leaves some out. The sample has around 190,000 clones, about 13% seen once. The sequenced sample was central memory CD4+ T cells from blood. The receptors derive from a woman under 30 in good health.

The chain employs TRBV7-2 and TRBJ2-7; TRBD1 aligns across 8 bases. CDR3 length: 13 residues. V was pared by 6 bases and J by 5 bases, with 6 bases of the junction left unmatched. Looked up from germline, CDR1 is SGHTA and CDR2 is FQGNSA. CDR3 nucleotides: TGTGCCAGCAGACGACAGGGGCGTGACGAGCAGTACTTC. Translated, it gives CASRRQGRDEQYF.

The V and J genes are TRBV5-1 and TRBJ1-3, with D possibly being TRBD1 (6 bases). This CDR3 has 16 residues. Germline V gives CDR1 SGHRS, CDR2 YFSETQ. V was trimmed by 2 bases and J by 1 base, leaving 13 bases between them. CDR3 DNA: TGCGCCAGCAGCTTAGGACAGAGCACTTCTGGAAACACCATATATTTT. Protein product: CASSLGQSTSGNTIYF.

In its sample, this clone is medium-sized (0.01 to 0.1%). J is TRBJ2-1 and V is TRBV30; 7 nucleotides line up with TRBD1. V lost 5 bases, J lost 7 bases, and 11 bases stayed unmatched. The CDR3 loop spans 14 amino acids. Germline CDR1 reads GTSNPN; CDR2 reads SVGIG (reference sequence). CDR3 in amino acids: CAWDRQGMGNEQFF. As DNA, the CDR3 is TGTGCCTGGGATAGACAGGGTATGGGGAATGAGCAGTTCTTC.

The chain is built from TRBV19 and TRBJ2-1; 9 bases are a match to TRBD2. V lost 1 base to trimming and J lost 4 bases; unmatched junction nucleotides: 5. The CDR3 sequence is 16 residues long. Germline assignment: CDR1 LNHDA and CDR2 SQIVND (reference sequence). CDR3 protein: CASSIGSGRLYNEQFF. CDR3 nucleotides: TGTGCCAGTAGTATAGGCAGCGGGAGGTTATACAATGAGCAGTTCTTC. Full variable domain (rest looked up from reference TRBV19 and TRBJ2-1): DGGITQSPKYLFRKEGQNVTLSCEQNLNHDAMYWYRQDPGQGLRLIYYSQIVNDFQKGDIAEGYSVSREKKESFPLTVTSAQKNPTAFYLCASSIGSGRLYNEQFFGPGTRLTVL.

This clone appeared a few times. V and J are TRBV30 and TRBJ1-3; 7 bases align to TRBD1. V was clipped by 4 bases and J by 3 bases; unmatched bases: 6. The CDR3 extends over 14 amino acids. Germline V gives CDR1 GTSNPN, CDR2 SVGIG (reference sequence). The CDR3 DNA reads as TGTGCCTGGAACAGGGGAGCCGGTGGAAACACCATATATTTT. Amino acid sequence: CAWNRGAGGNTIYF.

This clone was counted only a few times. The genes are TRBV15 and TRBJ2-7, with 7 bases that match TRBD1. CDR1 LNHNV and CDR2 YYDKDF come from the germline V gene (reference sequence). CDR3 size: 15 residues. V shed 1 base, J shed 3 bases, and the junction held 6 bases outside the gene matches. The chain's CDR3 is CATSRVGSGGYEQYF. Here the CDR3 DNA reads TGTGCCACCAGCAGAGTAGGGTCAGGGGGCTACGAGCAGTACTTC.

This clone was picked up a small number of times. J is TRBJ2-2 and V is TRBV9; D ambiguous. The CDR3 sequence is 13 residues long. The V end was cut by 4 bases, the J end by 7 bases, with 11 bases between. Germline V gene data show CDR1 as SGDLS and CDR2 as YYNGEE. The CDR3 DNA follows: TGTGCCAGCAGCAGTCAGGAATTCGGGGAGCTGTTTTTT. It translates to CASSSQEFGELFF.

This clone was observed a few times. The chain carries TRBV28 and TRBJ1-4; the match to TRBD1 covers 7 bases. The J segment lost 5 bases and the V segment lost 7 bases, leaving 16 bases of the junction unmatched. Germline V lookup: CDR1 MDHEN, CDR2 SYDVKM. CDR3 length: 17 amino acids. The chain's CDR3 is CASKIRDSHWSNEKLFF. The DNA of the CDR3 is TGTGCCAGCAAAATCCGGGACAGCCACTGGTCCAATGAAAAACTGTTTTTT.

The gene calls are TRBV29-1 and TRBJ2-1; 7 bases align to TRBD1. The germline gives CDR1 SQVTM, CDR2 ANQGSEA. With 2 bases clipped from V and 12 bases from J, the junction kept 7 bases outside the gene matches. The CDR3 totals 12 residues. CDR3 protein: CSVELGGLGQFF. The DNA for the CDR3 is TGCAGCGTTGAATTAGGGGGCTTGGGGCAGTTCTTC.

This clone has just a few counts. The chain links TRBV27 to TRBJ2-7; TRBD2 agrees at 9 bases. The V and J ends lost 3 bases and 0 bases, in that order; junction bases with no gene match: 6. The V gene's germline CDR1 is MNHEY and CDR2 SMNVEV (reference sequence). The CDR3 length is 16 residues. The CDR3 DNA reads TGTGCCAGCAGTTTCTCCCGGACTAGCGCCTCCTACGAGCAGTACTTC. Translation gives CASSFSRTSASYEQYF.

In this sample, this clone turned up a few times. V usage is TRBV9 and J usage is TRBJ2-3; weak D call: TRBD1 (6 bases). This CDR3 has 15 amino acids. Trimming cost V 3 bases and J 0 bases, with 11 bases left between them. Germline CDR1 SGDLS, CDR2 YYNGEE. For the CDR3, the DNA is TGTGCCAGCAGCGCCTGGACAGTTAGCACAGATACGCAGTATTTT. Protein sequence: CASSAWTVSTDTQYF.

This clone was detected a few times. The chain uses TRBV28 and TRBJ1-2; 7 bases agree with TRBD1. This CDR3 is 14 amino acids long. With V trimmed by 9 bases and J by 0 bases, 7 bases remained unmatched. Per germline, CDR1 MDHEN and CDR2 SYDVKM. CDR3 sequence (DNA): TGTGCCAGTCGTCGGGACAGCTCTAACTATGGCTACACCTTC. This sequence encodes CASRRDSSNYGYTF.

The V and J genes are TRBV7-9 and TRBJ1-5; D gene ambiguous. V lost 3 bases and J 8 bases, leaving 8 bases between the germline ends. The CDR3 has 12 amino acids. The germline CDR1 and CDR2 sequences are SEHNR and FQNEAQ (reference sequence). CDR3 protein: CASSFSGEPQHF. The CDR3, as DNA: TGTGCCAGCAGCTTTTCGGGAGAGCCCCAGCATTTT.

In its sample, this clone was seen many times. The rearrangement uses TRBV2 and TRBJ2-1, with 8 bases fitting TRBD1. The CDR3 contains 16 residues. V lost 2 bases, J lost 4 bases, and 7 bases stayed unmatched. Germline lookup yields CDR1 SNHLY and CDR2 FYNNEI. CDR3 in amino acids: CASSERGTGDYNEQFF. The CDR3 DNA sequence: TGTGCCAGCAGTGAAAGGGGGACAGGCGATTACAATGAGCAGTTCTTC.

This clone was found a few times. The V call is TRBV18, the J call TRBJ2-7; perhaps TRBD2 as D (7 bases). The CDR3 extends over 16 amino acids. Germline V gene sequence: CDR1 KGHSH, CDR2 LQKENI. V was cut by 3 bases and J by 6 bases, with 21 bases left in between. The CDR3 spells CASSPPSGGGRSEQYF. CDR3 coding DNA: TGTGCCAGCTCACCGCCCTCGGGGGGCGGTAGGTCCGAGCAGTACTTC.

This clone has only a few counts. This chain links TRBV6-4 with TRBJ2-1, with D possibly being TRBD1 (6 bases). V lost 4 bases, J lost 9 bases, and 16 bases lay in between. Germline V gene lookup returns CDR1 MRHNA and CDR2 SNTAGT. There are 14 residues in the CDR3. The CDR3 nucleotides read TGTGCCAGCAGTGGGGGACACCCAGAGGGTGAGCAGTTCTTC. Protein product: CASSGGHPEGEQFF.

This clone was seen more than once but under ten times. The gene calls are TRBV5-1 and TRBJ1-1; D might be TRBD1 (6 bases). The CDR3 is made up of 15 amino acids. Germline values: CDR1 SGHRS, CDR2 YFSETQ. The V end was cut by 4 bases, the J end by 0 bases, with 13 bases between. CDR3 sequence reads: CASSNRQDLNTEAFF. In DNA, the CDR3 is TGCGCCAGCAGCAACCGACAGGACTTGAACACTGAAGCTTTCTTT.

The chain recombines TRBV29-1 with TRBJ2-1, with TRBD2 matching 7 bases. Germline V gene lookup returns CDR1 SQVTM and CDR2 ANQGSEA. Trimming removed 4 bases from V and 5 bases from J; junction bases left unmatched: 11. The length of the CDR3 is 15 residues. CDR3 bases: TGCAGCGTTGGGGGCGCGGGGGTGGTGAACAATGAGCAGTTCTTC. Its protein product is CSVGGAGVVNNEQFF.

This clone has more than one count but fewer than ten. The J gene is TRBJ2-1, the V gene TRBV27; 10 nucleotides match TRBD2. CDR3 length equals 14 residues. V was pared by 2 bases and J by 8 bases, with 3 bases of the junction left unmatched. Germline lookup yields CDR1 MNHEY and CDR2 SMNVEV (reference sequence). CDR3 nucleotides: TGTGCCAGCAGTTTACCTAGCGGGAGAGATGAGCAGTTCTTC. Translating it yields CASSLPSGRDEQFF.

This clone was counted only a few times. The chain couples TRBV19 to TRBJ2-2, with D perhaps matching TRBD2 (6 bases). The CDR3 is 14 residues long. Per germline, CDR1 LNHDA and CDR2 SQIVND (reference sequence). Trimming pared 11 bases from V and 4 bases from J, leaving 17 bases between. The DNA for the CDR3 is TGTGCCGGAGGGACGTCGGCTCGCACCGGGGAGCTGTTTTTT. This encodes CAGGTSARTGELFF.

The table lists this clone with a few counts. The chain is built from TRBV7-3 and TRBJ2-2; D might be TRBD1 (5 bases). The germline V gene encodes CDR1 SGHTA and CDR2 FQGTGA. The CDR3 is 16 residues long. Trimming took off 5 bases at V and 2 bases at J, with 15 bases between the two ends. CDR3 DNA: TGTGCCAGCAGCCTAATAGGGCAGGGTAACACCGGGGAGCTGTTTTTT. Protein sequence: CASSLIGQGNTGELFF.

The V gene is TRBV19, the J gene TRBJ2-7; 7 nucleotides line up with TRBD2. Germline trimming cut 9 bases from V and 10 bases from J; bases unmatched to any gene: 15. This CDR3 comprises 13 residues. Germline V CDR1 and CDR2: LNHDA, SQIVND (reference sequence). CDR3 protein: CARGSTGRGGQYF. DNA of the CDR3: TGTGCCAGGGGGAGCACGGGACGCGGGGGACAGTACTTC.

The chain carries TRBV11-2 and TRBJ2-4; D remains unclear. CDR1 is SGHAT, CDR2 FQNNGV, per germline. Trimming took 1 base from V and 0 from J, leaving 4 bases between them. This CDR3 spans 14 amino acids. Here the CDR3 reads CASSLVLAKNIQYF. CDR3 DNA: TGTGCCAGCAGCTTAGTACTAGCCAAAAACATTCAGTACTTC.

The V call is TRBV30, the J call TRBJ2-2; the D gene is possibly TRBD1 (5 bases). V gave up 1 base and J gave up 8 bases, with 11 bases separating them. Germline CDR1 reads GTSNPN; CDR2 reads SVGIG (reference sequence). The CDR3 loop spans 13 amino acids. Here the CDR3 DNA reads TGTGCCTGGAGTGATTTCAGGGCAGGGGAGCTGTTTTTT. This gives the protein CAWSDFRAGELFF.

In this sample, this clone turned up a few times. The chain is built from TRBV30 and TRBJ1-3; perhaps TRBD1 as D (6 bases). V lost 5 bases and J 0 bases, leaving 11 bases between the germline ends. Germline CDR1 GTSNPN, CDR2 SVGIG (reference sequence). The CDR3 consists of 14 residues. CDR3 nucleotide sequence: TGTGCCTGGGCAACAGGGAACTCTGGAAACACCATATATTTT. Protein product: CAWATGNSGNTIYF. Supplemented by reference TRBV30 and TRBJ1-3, the full variable domain reads SQTIHQWPATLVQPVGSPLSLECTVEGTSNPNLYWYRQAAGRGLQLLFYSVGIGQISSEVPQNLSASRPQDRQFILSSKKLLLSDSGFYLCAWATGNSGNTIYFGEGSWLTVV.